This TCR beta chain was sequenced in a study of T cell responses to AZD1222 COVID-19 vaccine. About this clone itself: What it binds is not known.

Measured with immunoSEQ multiplex PCR; TCRdb has only the in-frame clones, and not every one. The sample lists some 120,000 clones; around 90% were seen once. Trimming cost V 3 bases and J 1 base, with 10 bases left between them. CDR3 size: 16 residues. The germline CDR1 and CDR2 sequences are LNHDA and SQIVND (reference sequence). Findings and limits, study-wide: The donor cohort was predominantly white British with a female majority, and clonal diversity may have been underestimated. Baseline antibody screening turned up just six or seven seropositive AZD1222 recipients. Compared with day 0, the breadth and depth of the Spike-specific TCR repertoire rose significantly after two doses of AZD1222.

The TCR originated in an adult in good health. The chain uses TRBV19 and TRBJ1-6; no firm D call. The sequencing here drew on peripheral blood, taken on day 0 of AZD1222 vaccination. The CDR3 spells CASSISVGSYNSPLHF. As DNA, the CDR3 is TGTGCCAGTAGTATTAGTGTGGGATCCTATAATTCACCCCTCCACTTT.